The present TCR beta chain was sequenced within a study of shared clonotypes between healthy human individuals. Findings of the study overall: The represented genetic and exposure-history diversity was limited by the small number of donors. Only blood samples were collected, and tissue repertoires likely differ.

With regard to this clone: Its antigen remains unidentified.

The test was conducted at deep level. Original data processing: Junction-only sequences without quality scores were provided by ImmunoSEQ, so filtering was different. Profiled with immunoSEQ multiplex PCR; TCRdb holds only in-frame clones, not every one. That table supplies the V and J calls and clone size; D and trimming were determined from the DNA. Here the sample spans hundreds of thousands of clones, roughly 77% being singletons. Source material: PBMCs. The origin of this receptor is a woman aged 40 to 55 in good health. Some clones in this sample may be carry-over from other donors' samples.

For the CDR3, the DNA is TGCAGCGTTGAACTCGGGGGACCTTATGGCTACACCTTC. Protein product: CSVELGGPYGYTF. V and J are TRBV29-1 and TRBJ1-2; D is possibly TRBD1 (5 bases). Germline CDR1 SQVTM, CDR2 ANQGSEA. Trimming stripped 2 bases from V and 5 bases from J, with 12 bases between. CDR3 length: 13 residues.